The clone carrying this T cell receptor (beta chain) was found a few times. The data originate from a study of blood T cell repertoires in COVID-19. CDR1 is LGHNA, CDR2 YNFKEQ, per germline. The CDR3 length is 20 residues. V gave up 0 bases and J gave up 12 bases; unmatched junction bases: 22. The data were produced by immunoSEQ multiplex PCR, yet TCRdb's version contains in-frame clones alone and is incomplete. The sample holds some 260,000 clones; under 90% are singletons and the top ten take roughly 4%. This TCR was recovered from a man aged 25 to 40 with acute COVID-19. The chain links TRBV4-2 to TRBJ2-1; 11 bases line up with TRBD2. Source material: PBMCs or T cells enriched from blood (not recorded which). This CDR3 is CASSQEPFGTGTSGSFAQFF. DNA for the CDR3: TGTGCCAGCAGCCAAGAGCCCTTTGGGACCGGGACTAGCGGTTCTTTCGCGCAGTTCTTC.